The next 7 T cell receptor beta chains were all read from a single sample in a study of OX40 agonist ivuxolimab in advanced cancers. Clones were sequenced by immunoSEQ multiplex PCR, and TCRdb holds only the in-frame ones, with some missing. Altogether approximately 40,000 clones are present, 92% being singletons, with the ten largest covering approximately 9.6%. The sequencing used CD4+ or CD8+ T cells sorted from blood, collected in a trial of the OX40 agonist ivuxolimab. These receptors originate from an adult with an advanced solid tumor such as melanoma, head and neck, liver or kidney cancer.

V is TRBV6-1 and J is TRBJ2-1; TRBD2 aligns across 12 bases. The length of the CDR3 is 15 residues. V lost 6 bases to trimming and J lost 8 bases; unmatched junction nucleotides: 8. Germline assignment: CDR1 MNHNS and CDR2 SASEGT. DNA of the CDR3: TGTGCCAGCAGATTCCGACTAGCGGGAGATCATGAGCAGTTCTTC. Translated, it gives CASRFRLAGDHEQFF.

This chain joins TRBV7-2 and TRBJ2-7, with 9 bases lining up with TRBD2. Germline lookup yields CDR1 SGHTA and CDR2 FQGNSA. There are 13 residues in the CDR3. This chain's CDR3 is CASSLAGHGEQYV. Here the CDR3 DNA reads TGTGCCAGCAGCCTAGCGGGACACGGCGAGCAGTACGTC.

This clone was observed a single time. The CDR3 sequence is CASSEGLGSYNEQFF. In DNA, the CDR3 is TGTGCCAGCAGTGAAGGGTTGGGCTCCTACAATGAGCAGTTCTTC. The chain employs TRBV27 and TRBJ2-1; D is undetermined. Looked up from germline, CDR1 is MNHEY and CDR2 is SMNVEV (reference sequence). The CDR3 sequence is 15 residues long. Trimming left V 5 bases short and J 0 bases short, with 11 bases between.

This clone has more than one count but fewer than ten. This same CDR3 is encoded by further DNA sequences in the sample. The chain employs TRBV9 and TRBJ1-5; D might be TRBD1 (5 bases). CDR3 length: 15 amino acids. V shed 4 bases and J shed 4 bases, with 15 bases lying between them. Per germline, CDR1 SGDLS and CDR2 YYNGEE. This chain's CDR3 is CASSPSGGSNQPQHF. CDR3 in DNA: TGTGCCAGCAGCCCCTCGGGGGGAAGTAATCAGCCCCAGCATTTT.

This clone was counted between two and nine times. The chain carries TRBV7-3 and TRBJ2-3; tentatively, D is TRBD2 (5 bases). Trimming took 3 bases from V and 6 from J, leaving 13 bases between them. CDR3 length: 14 amino acids. The germline gives CDR1 SGHTA, CDR2 FQGTGA. The CDR3 region has the DNA TGTGCCAGCAGCTTGACCTGGAGGCTGGATACGCAGTATTTT. It is translated as CASSLTWRLDTQYF.

The chain employs TRBV19 and TRBJ1-5, with D uncertain. Trimming left V 4 bases short and J 2 bases short, with 9 bases between. The CDR3 runs 14 residues. Germline V gene sequence: CDR1 LNHDA, CDR2 SQIVND (reference sequence). In DNA, the CDR3 is TGTGCCAGTAGTACAACCTGGGGCAATCAGCCCCAGCATTTT. It encodes CASSTTWGNQPQHF.

This clone was counted a few times. The CDR3 nucleotides read TGTGCCAGTAGTATAACGGGCTCGTCGAAACAGCCCCAGCATTTT. It is translated as CASSITGSSKQPQHF. The chain links TRBV19 to TRBJ1-5; no reliable D call. Per germline, CDR1 LNHDA and CDR2 SQIVND (reference sequence). Trimming removed 2 bases from V and 7 bases from J, with 15 bases in between. The CDR3 covers 15 residues.